This TCR beta chain is from a study of blood T cell repertoires in COVID-19. Across the whole study: Sample material is recorded as cDNA or gDNA derived from T cells, B-cell-depleted T cells, or PBMCs.

The CDR3 runs to 19 residues. Per the study methods: By means of reference gene primer amplification, nucleated cell counts were estimated. Libraries were prepared by immunoSEQ multiplex PCR; TCRdb keeps only in-frame clonotypes and omits some of them. V and J calls and clone size follow that table, whereas D and trimming were derived from the DNA. The table shows 26,000 or so clones, with around 93% occurring only once. The genes are TRBV21-1 and TRBJ1-3; the table's TRBD1 call for D was not verified on the DNA. TRBV21-1 is annotated as a pseudogene. The sequence was collected from a human donor in a cohort sampled during active COVID-19. Sequenced input: peripheral blood. CDR3 DNA: TGTGCCAGCAGCAAATGTGGACAGGCCATTACGGAGCGGGGAAACACCATATATTTT. Its protein is CASSKCGQAITERGNTIYF.